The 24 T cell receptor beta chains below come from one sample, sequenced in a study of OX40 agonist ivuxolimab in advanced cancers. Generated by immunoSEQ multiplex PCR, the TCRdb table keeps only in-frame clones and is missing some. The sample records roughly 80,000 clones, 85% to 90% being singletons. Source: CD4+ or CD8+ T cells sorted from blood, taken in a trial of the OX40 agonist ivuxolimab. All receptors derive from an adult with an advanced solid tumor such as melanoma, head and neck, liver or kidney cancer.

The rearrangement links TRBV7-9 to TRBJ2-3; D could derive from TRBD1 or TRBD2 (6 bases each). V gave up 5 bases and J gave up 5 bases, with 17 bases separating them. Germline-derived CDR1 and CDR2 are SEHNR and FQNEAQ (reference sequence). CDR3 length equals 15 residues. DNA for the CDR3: TGTGCCAGCAGCCTAGTGCAGGGGACTGGAGATACGCAGTATTTT. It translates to CASSLVQGTGDTQYF.

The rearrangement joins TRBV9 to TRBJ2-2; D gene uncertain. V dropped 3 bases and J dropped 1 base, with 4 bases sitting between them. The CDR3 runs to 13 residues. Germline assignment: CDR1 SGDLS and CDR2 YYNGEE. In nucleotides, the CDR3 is TGTGCCAGCAGCGGAGAGAACACCGGGGAGCTGTTTTTT. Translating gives CASSGENTGELFF. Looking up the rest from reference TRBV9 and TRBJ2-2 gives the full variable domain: DSGVTQTPKHLITATGQRVTLRCSPRSGDLSVYWYQQSLDQGLQFLIQYYNGEERAKGNILERFSAQQFPDLHSELNLSSLELGDSALYFCASSGENTGELFFGEGSRLTVL.

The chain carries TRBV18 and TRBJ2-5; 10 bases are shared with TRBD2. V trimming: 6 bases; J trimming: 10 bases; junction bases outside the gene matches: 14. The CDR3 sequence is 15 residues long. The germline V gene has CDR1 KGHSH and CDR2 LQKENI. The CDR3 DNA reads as TGTGCCAGCTCGCCCGGGACTAGCGTCGTGGAAGACCAGTACTTC. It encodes CASSPGTSVVEDQYF.

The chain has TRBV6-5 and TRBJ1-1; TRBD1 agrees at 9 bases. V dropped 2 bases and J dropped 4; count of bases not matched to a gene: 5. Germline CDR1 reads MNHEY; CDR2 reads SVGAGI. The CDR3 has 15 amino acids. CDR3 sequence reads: CASSYGQTGGTEAFF. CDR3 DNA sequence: TGTGCCAGCAGTTACGGGCAGACAGGGGGCACTGAAGCTTTCTTT.

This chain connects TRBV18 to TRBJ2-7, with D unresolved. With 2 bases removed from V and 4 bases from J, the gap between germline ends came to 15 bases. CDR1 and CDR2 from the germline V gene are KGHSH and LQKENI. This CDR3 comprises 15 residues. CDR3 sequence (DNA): TGTGCCAGCTCACCAGCGGTGACGGCCCGTTACGAGCAGTACTTC. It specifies CASSPAVTARYEQYF.

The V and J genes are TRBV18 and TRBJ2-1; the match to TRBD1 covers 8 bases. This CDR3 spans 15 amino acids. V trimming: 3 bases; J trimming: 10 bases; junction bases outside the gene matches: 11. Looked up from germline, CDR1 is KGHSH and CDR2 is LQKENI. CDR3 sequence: CASSPADRAGGEQFF. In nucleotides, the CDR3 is TGTGCCAGCTCACCCGCGGACAGGGCAGGGGGGGAGCAGTTCTTC.

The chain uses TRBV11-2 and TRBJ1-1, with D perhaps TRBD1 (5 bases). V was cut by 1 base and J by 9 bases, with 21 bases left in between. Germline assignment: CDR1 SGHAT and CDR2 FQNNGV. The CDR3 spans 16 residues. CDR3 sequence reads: CASSLGTREPGTQAFF. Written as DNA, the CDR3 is TGTGCCAGCAGCTTAGGGACCCGGGAGCCGGGGACCCAAGCTTTCTTT.

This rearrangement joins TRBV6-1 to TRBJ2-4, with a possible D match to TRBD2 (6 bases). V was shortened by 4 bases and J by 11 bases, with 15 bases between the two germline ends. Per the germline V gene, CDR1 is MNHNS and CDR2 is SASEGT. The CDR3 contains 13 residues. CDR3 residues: CASSAEGANLQYF. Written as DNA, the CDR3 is TGTGCCAGCAGTGCGGAGGGCGCGAACCTTCAGTACTTC.

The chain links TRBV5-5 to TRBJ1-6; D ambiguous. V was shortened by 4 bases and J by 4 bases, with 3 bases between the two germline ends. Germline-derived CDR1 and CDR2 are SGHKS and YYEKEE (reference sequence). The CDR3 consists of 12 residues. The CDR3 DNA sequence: TGTGCCAGCAGCCCATATAATTCACCCCTCCACTTT. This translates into CASSPYNSPLHF.

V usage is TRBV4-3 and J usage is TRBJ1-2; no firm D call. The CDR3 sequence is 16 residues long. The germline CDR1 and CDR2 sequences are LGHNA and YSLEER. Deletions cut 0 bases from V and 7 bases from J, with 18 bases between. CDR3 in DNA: TGCGCCAGCAGCCAAGAACTGAGAGCAGAAACGTCTGGCTACACCTTC. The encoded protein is CASSQELRAETSGYTF.

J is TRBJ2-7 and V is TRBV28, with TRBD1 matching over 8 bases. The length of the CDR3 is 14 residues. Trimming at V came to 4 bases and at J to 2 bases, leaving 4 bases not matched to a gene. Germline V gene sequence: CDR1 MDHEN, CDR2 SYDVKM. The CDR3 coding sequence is TGTGCCAGCAGTTCAGGGGGCCAAACCTACGAGCAGTACTTC. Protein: CASSSGGQTYEQYF.

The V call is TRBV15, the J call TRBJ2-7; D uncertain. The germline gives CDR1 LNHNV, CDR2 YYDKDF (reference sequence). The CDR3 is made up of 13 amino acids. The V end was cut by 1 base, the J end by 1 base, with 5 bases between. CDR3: CATSRGESYEQYF. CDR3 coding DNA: TGTGCCACCAGCAGAGGAGAGTCCTACGAGCAGTACTTC.

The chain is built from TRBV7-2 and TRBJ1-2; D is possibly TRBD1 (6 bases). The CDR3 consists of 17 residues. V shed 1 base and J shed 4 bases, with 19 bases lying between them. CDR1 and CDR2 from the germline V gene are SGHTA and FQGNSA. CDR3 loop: CASSLGGGGRQRYGYTF. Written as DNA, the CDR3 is TGTGCCAGCAGCTTAGGGGGAGGGGGACGCCAACGCTATGGCTACACCTTC.

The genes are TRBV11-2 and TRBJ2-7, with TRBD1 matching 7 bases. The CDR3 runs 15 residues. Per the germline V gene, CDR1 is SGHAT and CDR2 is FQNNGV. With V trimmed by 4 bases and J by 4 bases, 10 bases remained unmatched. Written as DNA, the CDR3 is TGTGCCAGCAGCTCCGGACCGGGACAGCAGTACGAGCAGTACTTC. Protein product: CASSSGPGQQYEQYF.

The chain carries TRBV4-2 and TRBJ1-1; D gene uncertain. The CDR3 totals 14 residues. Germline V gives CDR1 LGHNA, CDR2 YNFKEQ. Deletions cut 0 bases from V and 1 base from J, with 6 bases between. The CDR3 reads CASSQEAGNTEAFF. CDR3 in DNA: TGTGCCAGCAGCCAAGAAGCGGGGAACACTGAAGCTTTCTTT.

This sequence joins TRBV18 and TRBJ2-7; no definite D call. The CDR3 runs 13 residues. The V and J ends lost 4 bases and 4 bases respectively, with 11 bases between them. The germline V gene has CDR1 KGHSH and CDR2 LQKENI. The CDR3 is CASSLAAAYEQYF. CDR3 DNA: TGTGCCAGCTCACTGGCAGCTGCTTACGAGCAGTACTTC. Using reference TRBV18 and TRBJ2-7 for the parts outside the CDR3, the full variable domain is NAGVMQNPRHLVRRRGQEARLRCSPMKGHSHVYWYRQLPEEGLKFMVYLQKENIIDESGMPKERFSAEFPKEGPSILRIQQVVRGDSAAYFCASSLAAAYEQYFGPGTRLTVT.

CDR3 sequence reads: CASSYSVGPFGYTF. In DNA form, the CDR3 reads TGTGCCAGCAGTTACTCGGTCGGACCTTTCGGCTACACCTTC. The rearrangement joins TRBV6-5 to TRBJ1-2; D is ambiguous. V was clipped by 0 bases and J by 8 bases, with 13 bases between them. This CDR3 is 14 amino acids long. Germline V CDR1 and CDR2: MNHEY, SVGAGI.

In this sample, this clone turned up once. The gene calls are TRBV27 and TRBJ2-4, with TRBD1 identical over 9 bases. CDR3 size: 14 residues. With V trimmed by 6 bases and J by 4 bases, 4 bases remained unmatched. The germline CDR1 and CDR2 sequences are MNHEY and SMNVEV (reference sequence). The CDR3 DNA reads TGTGCCAGCAGCGGACAGGGGCTGAAAAACATTCAGTACTTC. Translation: CASSGQGLKNIQYF.

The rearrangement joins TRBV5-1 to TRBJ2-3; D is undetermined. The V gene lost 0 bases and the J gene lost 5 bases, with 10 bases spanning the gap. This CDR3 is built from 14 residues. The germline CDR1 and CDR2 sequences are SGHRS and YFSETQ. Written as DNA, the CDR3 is TGCGCCAGCAGCTTGGGGGAACGAGTAGATACGCAGTATTTT. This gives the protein CASSLGERVDTQYF.

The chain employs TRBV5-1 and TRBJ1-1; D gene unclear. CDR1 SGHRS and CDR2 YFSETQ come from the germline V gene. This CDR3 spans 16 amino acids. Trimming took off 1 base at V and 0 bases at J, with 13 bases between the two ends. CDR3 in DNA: TGCGCCAGCAGCTTGTATGGCGGACCCATGAACACTGAAGCTTTCTTT. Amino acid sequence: CASSLYGGPMNTEAFF.

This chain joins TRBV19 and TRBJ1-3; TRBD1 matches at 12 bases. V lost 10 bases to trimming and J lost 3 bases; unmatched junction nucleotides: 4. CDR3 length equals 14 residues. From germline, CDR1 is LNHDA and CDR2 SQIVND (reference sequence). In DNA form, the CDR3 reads TGTGCCACCCGGGACAGGGGGCATGGAAACACCATATATTTT. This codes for CATRDRGHGNTIYF.

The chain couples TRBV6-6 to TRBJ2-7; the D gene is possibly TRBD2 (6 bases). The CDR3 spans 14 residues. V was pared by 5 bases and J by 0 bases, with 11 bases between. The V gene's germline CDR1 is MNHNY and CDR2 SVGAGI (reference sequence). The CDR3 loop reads CASSRPGASYEQYF. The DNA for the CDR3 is TGTGCCAGCAGTCGACCGGGAGCCTCCTACGAGCAGTACTTC.

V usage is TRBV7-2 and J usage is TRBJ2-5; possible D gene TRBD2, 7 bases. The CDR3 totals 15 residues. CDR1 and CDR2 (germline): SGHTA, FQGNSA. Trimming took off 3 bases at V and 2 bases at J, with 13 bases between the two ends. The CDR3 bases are TGTGCCAGCAGCTTCGGACTAGGGGGACAAGAGACCCAGTACTTC. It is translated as CASSFGLGGQETQYF.

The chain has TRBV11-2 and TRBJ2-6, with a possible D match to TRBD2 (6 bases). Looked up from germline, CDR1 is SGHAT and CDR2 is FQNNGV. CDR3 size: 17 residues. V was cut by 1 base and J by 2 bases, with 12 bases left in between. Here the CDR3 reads CASSLGGSGAGANVLTF. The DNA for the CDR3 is TGTGCCAGCAGCTTAGGAGGATCGGGAGCTGGGGCCAACGTCCTGACTTTC.